The rows below give T cell receptor beta chains drawn from one sample of a study of T cells in Graves' hyperthyroidism and ophthalmopathy. MiXCR was run by TCRdb on the multiplex PCR reads, yielding one entry per CDR3 protein. The sample includes over 650,000 distinct CDR3 sequences, about a sixth of them seen just once. The source material was blood. The source is a man aged 18 to 30 with Graves' hyperthyroidism. The CDR3 runs from the conserved cysteine through the conserved F or W. A D gene is named only where the DNA matches it firmly. Clone size is not always given. Where it is, it says once, few, many or a class for expanded clones.

J: TRBJ2-7; D: NA; size: few; V: TRBV7-9; DNA: TGTGCCAGCACTCTTTTTATCGGCGGGAAAGCCTACGAGCAGTACTTC; CDR3: CASTLFIGGKAYEQYF
J: TRBJ1-4; D: TRBD1; size: NA; V: TRBV12-3/TRBV12-4; DNA: TGTGCCAGCAGTTTAGTAATGGGGACAGGGCTTAATGAAAAACTGTTTTTT; CDR3: CASSLVMGTGLNEKLFF
J: TRBJ2-1; D: TRBD2; size: NA; V: TRBV10-2; DNA: TGCGCCAGCCGCCAGGGACTAGCGGGCGAGTTCTTC; CDR3: CASRQGLAGEFF
J: TRBJ2-7; D: TRBD2; size: few; V: TRBV19; DNA: TGTGCCAGCGGGACTAGCGGGATCGAGCAGTACTTC; CDR3: CASGTSGIEQYF
J: TRBJ2-1; D: TRBD1; size: NA; V: TRBV12-3/TRBV12-4; DNA: TGTGCCAGCAGTCACGGGACAGTTTACAATGAGCAGTTCTTC; CDR3: CASSHGTVYNEQFF
J: TRBJ2-7; D: NA; size: few; V: TRBV14; DNA: TGTGCCAGCAGCCAATGGGGTGGGTACTACGAGCAGTACTTC; CDR3: CASSQWGGYYEQYF
J: TRBJ2-3; D: TRBD2; size: few; V: TRBV14; DNA: TGTGCCACCGACGCCATAGCGGGAGCTGCAGATACGCAGTATTTT; CDR3: CATDAIAGAADTQYF
J: TRBJ1-1; D: NA; size: few; V: TRBV6-1; DNA: TGTGCCAGCAGTAGCGTCAGGGCAAGGCGAGCTTTCTTT; CDR3: CASSSVRARRAFF
J: TRBJ2-7; D: TRBD1; size: many; V: TRBV27; DNA: TGTGCCAGCAGTTCCCGACAGGGGCCGACCTACGAGCAGTACTTC; CDR3: CASSSRQGPTYEQYF
J: TRBJ1-1; D: NA; size: few; V: TRBV11-2; DNA: TGTGCCAGCAGCCCCCCTTTGGGGGTCTCCACTGAAGCTTTCTTT; CDR3: CASSPPLGVSTEAFF
J: TRBJ2-4; D: NA; size: NA; V: TRBV5-1; DNA: TGCGCCAGCAGCTTGGCCTCGACTCGAGCCAAAAACATTCAGTACTTC; CDR3: CASSLASTRAKNIQYF
J: TRBJ1-1; D: NA; size: NA; V: TRBV7-2; DNA: TGTGCCAGCAGCTTAGCGGCGGGTCAAATGAACACTGAAGCTTTCTTT; CDR3: CASSLAAGQMNTEAFF
J: TRBJ2-2; D: NA; size: NA; V: TRBV20-1; DNA: TGCAGTGCTAGAGATCTCGTTAGCACGAACACCGGGGAGCTGTTTTTT; CDR3: CSARDLVSTNTGELFF
J: TRBJ2-7; D: TRBD1; size: NA; V: TRBV7-9; DNA: TGTGCCAGCACCCGACAGGGGCGACCCTACGAGCAGTACTTC; CDR3: CASTRQGRPYEQYF
J: TRBJ2-1; D: NA; size: many; V: TRBV3-1; DNA: TGTGCCAGCAGCCAAGATGGGACGTCCTACAATGAGCAGTTCTTC; CDR3: CASSQDGTSYNEQFF
J: TRBJ2-7; D: NA; size: few; V: TRBV19; DNA: TGTGCCAGTAGTAGGGACACAGACTACGAGCAGTACTTC; CDR3: CASSRDTDYEQYF
J: TRBJ2-5; D: NA; size: many; V: TRBV30; DNA: TGTGCCTGGAGTGTCGAGGGGGGCGGGGAGACCCAGTACTTC; CDR3: CAWSVEGGGETQYF
J: TRBJ2-1; D: NA; size: NA; V: TRBV27; DNA: TGTGCCAGCAGATACGATTCCTACAATGAGCAGTTCTTC; CDR3: CASRYDSYNEQFF
J: TRBJ1-2; D: NA; size: NA; V: TRBV15; DNA: TGTGCCACCAGCAGCGGACAGTACTATGGCTACACCTTC; CDR3: CATSSGQYYGYTF
J: TRBJ2-1; D: TRBD2; size: NA; V: TRBV3-1; DNA: TGTGCCAGCAGCCAAGAGCGGGAGACCTCCTACAATGAGCAGTTCTTC; CDR3: CASSQERETSYNEQFF
J: TRBJ2-3; D: NA; size: NA; V: TRBV18; DNA: TGTGCCAGCTCACCAGGCAGGATGGGCGATACGCAGTATTTT; CDR3: CASSPGRMGDTQYF
J: TRBJ2-1; D: TRBD2; size: NA; V: TRBV20-1; DNA: TGCAGTGTCCGACTAGCGGGAGCTGACAATGAGCAGTTCTTC; CDR3: CSVRLAGADNEQFF
J: TRBJ2-1; D: TRBD2; size: NA; V: TRBV3-1; DNA: TGTGCCAGCAGCCAGACGGGGGGGACTAGCGGCCTCGGGGAGCAGTTCTTC; CDR3: CASSQTGGTSGLGEQFF
J: TRBJ2-7; D: TRBD2; size: NA; V: TRBV5-1; DNA: TGCGCCAGCAGCTTGGGGCGGACTAGCGGGACCAAGCAGTACTTC; CDR3: CASSLGRTSGTKQYF
J: TRBJ2-3; D: TRBD1; size: NA; V: TRBV28; DNA: TGTGCCAGCAGTCATCCGATTGGGACAGGGACAGATACGCAGTATTTT; CDR3: CASSHPIGTGTDTQYF
J: TRBJ1-4; D: NA; size: many; V: TRBV12-3/TRBV12-4; DNA: TGTGCCAGCAGTTTAGCAACCGGGATACGGCTCCTCCTTAATGAAAAACTGTTTTTT; CDR3: CASSLATGIRLLLNEKLFF
J: TRBJ2-5; D: NA; size: NA; V: TRBV28; DNA: TGTGCCAGCAGTCTCCTATTCGGGGCAGAGACCCAGTACTTC; CDR3: CASSLLFGAETQYF
J: TRBJ2-7; D: NA; size: many; V: TRBV12-3/TRBV12-4; DNA: TGTGCCAGCAGTAGGGACTTCCAAGAGCAGTACTTC; CDR3: CASSRDFQEQYF
J: TRBJ1-1; D: TRBD1; size: many; V: TRBV28; DNA: TGTGCCAGCTCCCCAGGGGGCGAGACTGAAGCTTTCTTT; CDR3: CASSPGGETEAFF
J: TRBJ1-4; D: NA; size: few; V: TRBV2; DNA: TGTGCCAGCGGATCAGGGGCCGGTGGTGAAAAACTGTTTTTT; CDR3: CASGSGAGGEKLFF
J: TRBJ2-1; D: NA; size: NA; V: TRBV7-2; DNA: TGTGCCAGCAGCTTAACCAGCAGGGCCAATGAGCAGTTCTTC; CDR3: CASSLTSRANEQFF
J: TRBJ1-2; D: TRBD1; size: many; V: TRBV24-1; DNA: TGTGCCACCAGTGACCCCGGGACAGGGGTTGACGGCTACACCTTC; CDR3: CATSDPGTGVDGYTF
J: TRBJ2-5; D: TRBD2; size: NA; V: TRBV28; DNA: TGTGCCAGCATGGGACTAGCGGGAGGAGAGACCCAGTACTTC; CDR3: CASMGLAGGETQYF
J: TRBJ1-6; D: TRBD1; size: few; V: TRBV9; DNA: TGTGCCAGCAGCGGGACAGGGACTAATTCACCCCTCCACTTT; CDR3: CASSGTGTNSPLHF
J: TRBJ2-3; D: NA; size: NA; V: TRBV7-2; DNA: TGTGCCAGCAGGGGGGGGGAGGGGGCGGCGGGAGATACGCAGTATTTT; CDR3: CASRGGEGAAGDTQYF
J: TRBJ2-5; D: TRBD1; size: NA; V: TRBV20-1; DNA: TGCAGTGCTCAGACAGGGGGCGACCTATGGGCCGGAGAGACCCAGTACTTC; CDR3: CSAQTGGDLWAGETQYF
J: TRBJ2-1; D: NA; size: NA; V: TRBV7-9; DNA: TGTGCCAGCAGCTTAGCTTCCCCCCCAGAAGAGCAGTTCTTC; CDR3: CASSLASPPEEQFF
J: TRBJ1-2; D: TRBD1; size: NA; V: TRBV20-1; DNA: TGCAGTGCTGGGAACGAGGACAGGGGGCAAGTAGACTATGGCTACACCTTC; CDR3: CSAGNEDRGQVDYGYTF
J: TRBJ2-7; D: NA; size: many; V: TRBV30; DNA: TGTGCCTGGAGTATTGGCAGCTCCTACGAGCAGTACTTC; CDR3: CAWSIGSSYEQYF
J: TRBJ2-5; D: NA; size: NA; V: TRBV19; DNA: TGTGCCAGTAGTATAGGGGTCGGCACCACGGGGACCCAGTACTTC; CDR3: CASSIGVGTTGTQYF
J: TRBJ2-1; D: NA; size: many; V: TRBV25-1; DNA: TGTGCCAGCAGTGAATCAAAGCGGGCCCCCTACAATGAGCAGTTCTTC; CDR3: CASSESKRAPYNEQFF
J: TRBJ1-5; D: NA; size: many; V: TRBV5-5; DNA: TGTGCCAGCAGCTTGAGTCAGGGAGCGGGGCAGCCCCAGCATTTT; CDR3: CASSLSQGAGQPQHF
J: TRBJ2-7; D: TRBD1; size: NA; V: TRBV5-6; DNA: TGTGCCAGCAGCTTCGGGACAGGGGTAAGCGAGCAGTACTTC; CDR3: CASSFGTGVSEQYF
J: TRBJ2-7; D: TRBD2; size: many; V: TRBV28; DNA: TGTGCCAGCAGCCCGGGACTAGCGGGAGTCCACGAGCAGTACTTC; CDR3: CASSPGLAGVHEQYF
J: TRBJ2-7; D: TRBD2; size: NA; V: TRBV5-4; DNA: TGTGCCAGCAGCCGGGGGGGACTAGCGGGAGACGAGCAGTACTTC; CDR3: CASSRGGLAGDEQYF